This TCR beta chain emerged from a study of T cell repertoires in cytomegalovirus infection. Notes on this clonotype: The antigen is undetermined. The missing conserved phenylalanine or tryptophan at the end of this CDR3 makes a read error likely.

TCRdb recomputed calls from the reads with MiXCR, one row per CDR3 protein. The table shows hundreds of thousands of distinct CDR3 sequences, with less than 40% occurring only once. Study outcomes and limitations: Carriers of CMV plus the relevant HLA were identified by cumulative public TCR beta family frequency. Ex vivo responses were dominated by HLA-C-restricted CMV-specific TCR beta clonotypes.

Material for sequencing was PBMCs. This sequence was found in a human donor in good health (CMV status not recorded). Some clones in this sample may be carry-over from other donors' samples.

CDR3 amino acids: CASSPQYNSPLHL. The CDR3 DNA follows: TGTGCCAGCAGCCCCCAATATAATTCACCCCTCCACTTG. V gene TRBV7-6 combines with J gene TRBJ1-6; D call uncertain. V was pared by 5 bases and J by 4 bases, with 6 bases between. Germline CDR1 and CDR2: SGHVS and FNYEAQ. This CDR3 region has 13 residues.